These 30 T cell receptor beta chains were sequenced from one sample in a study of T cell repertoires in cytomegalovirus infection. TCRdb used MiXCR to reprocess the reads, holding one entry per CDR3 protein. Altogether 150,000 to 200,000 distinct CDR3 sequences are present, roughly a fifth being singletons, with the ten largest covering approximately 2.9%. What was sequenced was PBMCs. These receptors all come from a human donor in good health (CMV status not recorded). Some clones in this sample may be carry-over from other donors' samples.

Here the CDR3 DNA reads TGTGCCAGCAACCTCGGACTAGCGGGAGACGAGCAGTTCTTC. Translating it yields CASNLGLAGDEQFF. The rearrangement uses TRBV7-9 and TRBJ2-1, with 13 bases aligning to TRBD2. Germline trimming cut 7 bases from V and 10 bases from J; bases unmatched to any gene: 7. The V gene's germline CDR1 is SEHNR and CDR2 FQNEAQ (reference sequence). The CDR3 consists of 14 residues.

This clonotype was picked up a small number of times. The genes are TRBV4-3 and TRBJ2-7; 12 bases fit TRBD2. Germline lookup yields CDR1 LGHNA and CDR2 YSLEER. V trimming: 4 bases; J trimming: 3 bases; junction bases outside the gene matches: 4. The CDR3 has 15 residues. The CDR3 protein is CASSPGLAGNYEQYF. The CDR3 DNA reads TGCGCCAGCAGCCCGGGACTAGCGGGTAACTACGAGCAGTACTTC.

This chain connects TRBV27 to TRBJ2-6, with a weak D call TRBD1 (5 bases). Trimming cost V 8 bases and J 0 bases, with 14 bases left between them. The CDR3 totals 16 residues. Germline loops: CDR1 MNHEY, CDR2 SMNVEV (reference sequence). CDR3 residues: CASGERQSSGANVLTF. In DNA, the CDR3 is TGTGCCAGCGGGGAAAGACAGAGCTCTGGGGCCAACGTCCTGACTTTC.

This chain uses TRBV15 with TRBJ2-7; D is possibly TRBD2 (5 bases). The CDR3 loop spans 15 amino acids. Trimming took off 0 bases at V and 6 bases at J, with 15 bases between the two ends. CDR1 is LNHNV and CDR2 is YYDKDF in the germline V gene (reference sequence). The CDR3 region has the DNA TGTGCCACCAGCAGAGAGTCCTCCGGGATCGGCGAGCAGTACTTC. Residues: CATSRESSGIGEQYF.

In its sample, this clonotype was seen a few times. The rearrangement links TRBV5-1 to TRBJ2-1, with 10 bases lining up with TRBD2. The CDR3 sequence is 18 residues long. The ends lost 0 bases at V and 4 bases at J; junction bases unmatched: 10. Germline CDR1 and CDR2: SGHRS and YFSETQ. CDR3 protein: CASSLAGLAGARYNEQFF. The CDR3 nucleotides are TGCGCCAGCAGCTTGGCCGGGCTAGCGGGAGCAAGGTACAATGAGCAGTTCTTC.

This clonotype was seen repeatedly, ten times or more. This chain connects TRBV7-6 to TRBJ2-2; no definite D call. V lost 1 base and J lost 6, with 9 bases in between. The CDR3 contains 14 residues. Germline V lookup: CDR1 SGHVS, CDR2 FNYEAQ. For the CDR3, the DNA is TGTGCCAGCAGCTTAGAGGCCGGAGCCGGGGAGCTGTTTTTT. Translation: CASSLEAGAGELFF.

This clonotype was seen a handful of times. The chain employs TRBV5-1 and TRBJ1-2; 8 nucleotides align to TRBD1. The CDR3 is 15 residues long. Germline V gives CDR1 SGHRS, CDR2 YFSETQ. V shed 4 bases and J 8 bases; nucleotides not matched to a gene: 13. The CDR3 region has the DNA TGCGCCAGCAGCAATCCGGGACAGGCTATTGGAGGCTACACCTTC. Its translation is CASSNPGQAIGGYTF.

The chain carries TRBV10-3 and TRBJ2-7; 7 bases map to TRBD2. The CDR3 contains 14 residues. Germline V gene data show CDR1 as ENHRY and CDR2 as SYGVKD. V was clipped by 2 bases and J by 3 bases; unmatched bases: 4. Here the CDR3 DNA reads TGTGCCATCAGTGAGCGGGCGGGAGACTACGAGCAGTACTTC. Translating it yields CAISERAGDYEQYF.

This clonotype was detected once. The V and J genes are TRBV6-2 or TRBV6-3 and TRBJ1-3, with D perhaps matching TRBD1 (5 bases). Germline lookup yields CDR1 MNHEY and CDR2 SVGEGT. The V end lost 8 bases, the J end lost 0 bases, and 17 bases lay between the germline ends. The CDR3 consists of 16 residues. CDR3 in DNA: TGTGCCAGCCTAGGGTACGGGACTTCCTCTGGAAACACCATATATTTT. Translating it yields CASLGYGTSSGNTIYF.

There are a few counts of this clonotype. This chain uses TRBV4-1 with TRBJ2-2; 11 bases line up with TRBD1. The CDR3 sequence is 17 residues long. Germline CDR1 and CDR2: MGHRA and YSYEKL. Unmatched junction bases numbered 7, after V lost 0 bases and J lost 7 bases. DNA for the CDR3: TGCGCCAGCAGCCAAGAGACAGGACAGGGGGCTGGCGGGGAGCTGTTTTTT. This gives the protein CASSQETGQGAGGELFF.

The CDR3: CATSMGGTLNNEQFF. The CDR3 nucleotides are TGTGCCACCAGCATGGGGGGGACGCTTAACAATGAGCAGTTCTTC. The rearrangement links TRBV15 to TRBJ2-1; 7 nucleotides agree with TRBD2. V gave up 4 bases and J gave up 5 bases; unmatched junction bases: 8. CDR1 and CDR2 from the germline V gene are LNHNV and YYDKDF (reference sequence). The CDR3 totals 15 residues.

The gene calls are TRBV4-1 and TRBJ2-1; D is unresolved. This CDR3 comprises 16 residues. Germline CDR1 MGHRA, CDR2 YSYEKL. V was shortened by 0 bases and J by 1 base, with 10 bases between the two germline ends. CDR3 protein: CASSQDGIGSYNEQFF. For the CDR3, the DNA is TGCGCCAGCAGCCAAGACGGAATCGGGTCCTACAATGAGCAGTTCTTC.

This clonotype was seen many times. The chain is built from TRBV7-8 and TRBJ1-5; 8 bases line up with TRBD1. The germline V gene has CDR1 SGHVS and CDR2 FQNEAQ. The CDR3 has 14 amino acids. V lost 1 base, J lost 5 bases, and 1 base stayed unmatched. In DNA form, the CDR3 reads TGTGCCAGCAGCTTAGTGACAGGGGATCAGCCCCAGCATTTT. It encodes CASSLVTGDQPQHF. The whole variable domain, filled in from reference TRBV7-8 and TRBJ1-5, reads GAGVSQSPRYKVAKRGQDVALRCDPISGHVSLFWYQQALGQGPEFLTYFQNEAQLDKSGLPSDRFFAERPEGSVSTLKIQRTQQEDSAVYLCASSLVTGDQPQHFGDGTRLSIL.

The J gene is TRBJ1-4, the V gene TRBV4-1; D gene ambiguous. The germline CDR1 and CDR2 sequences are MGHRA and YSYEKL. V was clipped by 0 bases and J by 5 bases, with 10 bases between them. The CDR3 loop spans 15 amino acids. The CDR3 here is CASSQEEHTNEKLFF. As DNA, the CDR3 is TGCGCCAGCAGCCAAGAGGAGCACACCAATGAAAAACTGTTTTTT.

This clonotype was detected only a few times. The chain is built from TRBV11-1 and TRBJ2-5; tentative D call: TRBD1 (5 bases). The CDR3 is made up of 15 amino acids. Germline CDR1 SGHAT, CDR2 FQDESV (reference sequence). The ends were cut back, 2 bases at V and 5 bases at J, with 15 bases in the middle. In DNA, the CDR3 is TGTGCCAGCAGCTTAAGGCCAGGGTGGTCGGAGACCCAGTACTTC. Its translation: CASSLRPGWSETQYF.

The chain links TRBV7-3 to TRBJ1-2, with D hard to call. V was shortened by 4 bases and J by 8 bases, with 11 bases between the two germline ends. The germline V gene encodes CDR1 SGHTA and CDR2 FQGTGA. CDR3 length equals 12 residues. CDR3 amino acids: CASSSEEGGYTF. Written as DNA, the CDR3 is TGTGCCAGCAGCTCCGAGGAGGGAGGCTACACCTTC.

The table lists this clonotype with many counts. The chain employs TRBV19 and TRBJ1-1; D is undetermined. CDR1 LNHDA and CDR2 SQIVND come from the germline V gene (reference sequence). V was cut by 4 bases and J by 1 base, with 13 bases left in between. There are 15 residues in the CDR3. CDR3 residues: CASSNPGKANTEAFF. In DNA form, the CDR3 reads TGTGCCAGTAGTAATCCGGGCAAGGCGAACACTGAAGCTTTCTTT.

There are a few counts of this clonotype. The J gene is TRBJ1-5, the V gene TRBV11-2; D gene ambiguous. The CDR3 has 13 amino acids. Germline loops: CDR1 SGHAT, CDR2 FQNNGV. The V end was cut by 0 bases, the J end by 6 bases, with 6 bases between. The DNA of the CDR3 is TGTGCCAGCAGCTTAGAATCCCCTCAGCCCCAGCATTTT. Translating gives CASSLESPQPQHF.

Many counts were recorded for this clonotype. The chain is built from TRBV5-4 and TRBJ2-6; D remains ambiguous. With 6 bases removed from V and 4 bases from J, the gap between germline ends came to 14 bases. The CDR3 is 15 amino acids. The germline V gene encodes CDR1 SGHNT and CDR2 YYREEE (reference sequence). The CDR3 DNA follows: TGTGCCAGCACCTCGACCCTTTCGGGGGCCAACGTCCTGACTTTC. Protein product: CASTSTLSGANVLTF.

The table lists this clonotype with a few counts. This chain joins TRBV7-9 and TRBJ1-5; D remains unclear. V was clipped by 1 base and J by 1 base, with 2 bases between them. Germline CDR1 SEHNR, CDR2 FQNEAQ (reference sequence). The CDR3 is 13 amino acids. The CDR3 protein is CASSLVSNQPQHF. The CDR3 DNA sequence: TGTGCCAGCAGCTTAGTAAGCAATCAGCCCCAGCATTTT.

V usage is TRBV20-1 and J usage is TRBJ2-2; D not resolved. Germline V gene lookup returns CDR1 DFQATT and CDR2 SNEGSKA (reference sequence). This CDR3 spans 13 amino acids. Deletions cut 7 bases from V and 2 bases from J, with 11 bases between. The CDR3: CSGQADNTGELFF. CDR3 DNA sequence: TGCAGTGGTCAGGCAGATAACACCGGGGAGCTGTTTTTT.

The gene calls are TRBV5-1 and TRBJ2-2; 10 positions match TRBD1. Germline assignment: CDR1 SGHRS and CDR2 YFSETQ. The CDR3 has 16 amino acids. V shed 3 bases, J shed 5 bases, and the junction held 7 bases outside the gene matches. Here the CDR3 DNA reads TGCGCCAGCAGCTCCGGGACAGGGGTTAGGACCGGGGAGCTGTTTTTT. Translating gives CASSSGTGVRTGELFF.

The rearrangement uses TRBV7-2 and TRBJ1-1; D is undetermined. Germline CDR1 and CDR2: SGHTA and FQGNSA. This CDR3 spans 14 amino acids. V dropped 1 base and J dropped 9 bases, with 15 bases sitting between them. The CDR3 reads CASSLGYNDRKAFF. In DNA, the CDR3 is TGTGCCAGCAGCTTAGGATACAACGACCGGAAAGCTTTCTTT.

Ten or more counts support this clonotype. The chain couples TRBV20-1 to TRBJ1-5; the D gene is possibly TRBD1 (5 bases). Per the germline V gene, CDR1 is DFQATT and CDR2 is SNEGSKA (reference sequence). V lost 0 bases, J lost 5 bases, and 11 bases lay in between. The CDR3 consists of 14 residues. The CDR3 spells CSARDRAGDQPQHF. The CDR3 DNA follows: TGCAGTGCTAGAGACAGGGCGGGGGATCAGCCCCAGCATTTT.

This chain links TRBV6-2 or TRBV6-3 with TRBJ1-6; no definite D call. The V end was cut by 5 bases, the J end by 5 bases, with 10 bases between. This CDR3 spans 14 amino acids. Per the germline V gene, CDR1 is MNHEY and CDR2 is SVGEGT. This CDR3 is CASSALGNNSPLHF. The CDR3 region has the DNA TGTGCCAGCAGTGCCCTGGGAAATAATTCACCCCTCCACTTT.

V is TRBV5-1 and J is TRBJ2-5; no clear D gene. Germline V gene data show CDR1 as SGHRS and CDR2 as YFSETQ. This CDR3 has 13 residues. The V end was cut by 0 bases, the J end by 3 bases, with 6 bases between. The DNA for the CDR3 is TGCGCCAGCAGCTTGGGTCCCGAAGAGACCCAGTACTTC. Translating it yields CASSLGPEETQYF.

The rearrangement links TRBV5-1 to TRBJ1-2; D ambiguous. The length of the CDR3 is 14 residues. Per the germline V gene, CDR1 is SGHRS and CDR2 is YFSETQ. V was trimmed by 4 bases and J by 2 bases, leaving 12 bases between them. The CDR3 reads CASSLMSPNYGYTF. Here the CDR3 DNA reads TGCGCCAGCAGCCTTATGTCCCCAAACTATGGCTACACCTTC.

This clonotype was picked up many times. The chain couples TRBV7-8 to TRBJ1-4, with 7 bases lining up with TRBD1. The CDR3 is 16 residues long. Germline CDR1 and CDR2: SGHVS and FQNEAQ. Trimming took 5 bases from V and 5 from J; bases not matched to a gene: 11. The CDR3 coding sequence is TGTGCCAGCAGCCCGCTGGGACAGACACCCAATGAAAAACTGTTTTTT. It codes for CASSPLGQTPNEKLFF.

This chain uses TRBV11-2 with TRBJ1-1; no clear D gene. V lost 3 bases, J lost 4 bases, and 9 bases lay in between. The germline CDR1 and CDR2 sequences are SGHAT and FQNNGV. The CDR3 has 13 residues. In DNA, the CDR3 is TGTGCCAGCAGCTTCGGGGAGGGCACTGAAGCTTTCTTT. Its translation: CASSFGEGTEAFF.

The chain links TRBV5-4 to TRBJ1-4; 9 positions agree with TRBD1. The CDR3 loop spans 15 amino acids. Germline CDR1 reads SGHNT; CDR2 reads YYREEE (reference sequence). V lost 3 bases, J lost 4 bases, and 4 bases stayed unmatched. This CDR3 reads CASSSRQGVNEKLFF. CDR3 DNA: TGTGCCAGCAGCTCCCGACAGGGGGTTAATGAAAAACTGTTTTTT.